Following are 6 T cell receptor beta chains from one sample sequenced in a study of cytomegalovirus exposure and HLA in healthy donors (dated by TCRdb to the late 2010s). To prepare the library, the immunoSEQ multiplex PCR assay was applied. A mixture of 60 forward primers for TCR Vbeta segments and 13 reverse primers for TCR Jbeta segments was used in the multiplex PCR. In TCRdb, the immuneACCESS table is reduced to in-frame sequences with V and J assigned. These tables do not hold every clone; where another copy was compared, an unresolved V gene accounts for under half, and the others remain unexplained. This sample holds about 35,000 clones; about 80% were observed only once. Approximately 5.5% of the sample goes to the ten largest clones. Source material: PBMCs. The receptors shown here come from a male donor in good health and CMV-seronegative.

This clone was seen once. The chain employs TRBV4-3 and TRBJ2-1, with D unresolved. The V and J ends lost 3 bases and 8 bases respectively, with 11 bases between them. CDR1 is LGHNA and CDR2 is YSLEER in the germline V gene. The CDR3 loop spans 13 amino acids. The CDR3 sequence is CASSQVVADEQFF. The CDR3 DNA reads TGCGCCAGCAGCCAGGTCGTGGCCGATGAGCAGTTCTTC.

The CDR3: CASSTHSGGTGYTF. The CDR3 nucleotides are TGTGCCAGTAGTACCCACTCAGGAGGGACTGGCTACACCTTC. This rearrangement joins TRBV19 to TRBJ1-2; weak D call: TRBD1 (5 bases). V lost 4 bases, J lost 7 bases, and 16 bases lay in between. Germline CDR1 LNHDA, CDR2 SQIVND (reference sequence). The CDR3 length is 14 residues.

This clone was seen a single time. The chain is built from TRBV6-5 and TRBJ2-7; 7 bases agree with TRBD2. This CDR3 comprises 15 residues. Losses at the gene ends were 4 bases for V and 0 bases for J; bases not matched to a gene: 6. CDR1 and CDR2 from the germline V gene are MNHEY and SVGAGI. CDR3 sequence (DNA): TGTGCCAGCAGTTTTAGGGGAGGGAGCTCCTACGAGCAGTACTTC. Encoded protein: CASSFRGGSSYEQYF.

This chain connects TRBV7-9 to TRBJ2-7, with TRBD2 matching over 11 bases. Per germline, CDR1 SEHNR and CDR2 FQNEAQ (reference sequence). The ends lost 6 bases at V and 7 bases at J; junction bases unmatched: 11. The length of the CDR3 is 15 residues. The CDR3 DNA reads as TGTGCCAGCAGTTACACTAGCGGGAGCGGAGGTGAGCAGTACTTC. As protein: CASSYTSGSGGEQYF.

This clone was observed a handful of times. The chain uses TRBV5-6 and TRBJ1-1; D possibly corresponds to TRBD1 (5 bases). CDR3 length: 11 residues. Germline CDR1 is SGHDT and CDR2 is YYEEEE. Trimming removed 4 bases at V and 6 bases at J, with 7 bases between. DNA for the CDR3: TGTGCCAGCAGCGTGGGGCCTGAAGCTTTCTTT. It specifies CASSVGPEAFF.

The chain combines TRBV30 with TRBJ1-6, with D unresolved. With 0 bases removed from V and 6 bases from J, the gap between germline ends came to 6 bases. Germline V gene lookup returns CDR1 GTSNPN and CDR2 SVGIG (reference sequence). The CDR3 has 13 residues. As DNA, the CDR3 is TGTGCCTGGAGTGTCCAGGCTAATTCACCCCTCCACTTT. It encodes CAWSVQANSPLHF.